The 5 T cell receptor beta chains reported below all come from one sample, sequenced in a study of post-analysis software for immune sequencing data. Findings of the study overall: About 5 TRBV segments appeared more often in patients than in controls, and TRBV5-6, TRBV5-1 and TRBV20-1 were among these.

These TCRs' antigens remain unknown. Unique-molecular-identifier-tagged TCR beta cDNA libraries were used. TCRdb ran MiXCR on the PCR reads and lists one entry per CDR3 protein. The table includes about 180,000 distinct CDR3 sequences, approximately 31% detected once. Sequencing was done on a sample of blood. Source of these receptors: a girl under 18 with multiple sclerosis.

The chain is built from TRBV18 and TRBJ1-5, with TRBD1 identical over 8 bases. Trimming removed 3 bases from V and 6 bases from J; junction bases left unmatched: 13. Germline V lookup: CDR1 KGHSH, CDR2 LQKENI. This CDR3 spans 17 amino acids. The chain's CDR3 is CASSPEPGGDFGQPQHF. DNA of the CDR3: TGTGCCAGCTCACCGGAGCCAGGGGGCGATTTTGGTCAGCCCCAGCATTTT.

This clonotype turned up a few times. Just one base apart from a much larger clone, this may be a read error. The V call is TRBV4-1, the J call TRBJ2-3, with 13 bases fitting TRBD2. With V trimmed by 1 base and J by 8 bases, 3 bases remained unmatched. Germline assignment: CDR1 MGHRA and CDR2 YSYEKL. The CDR3 spans 15 residues. CDR3 in amino acids: CASSQGGLAGFTQYF. DNA of the CDR3: TGCGCCAGCAGCCAAGGGGGACTAGCGGGATTTACGCAGTATTTT.

This clonotype was seen many times. The genes are TRBV5-1 and TRBJ2-7; D is ambiguous. The CDR3 length is 14 residues. CDR1 and CDR2 (germline): SGHRS, YFSETQ. V was pared by 0 bases and J by 1 base, with 8 bases between. The CDR3 bases are TGCGCCAGCAGCTTGGTCGAAGGGTCCTACGAGCAGTACTTC. Amino acid sequence: CASSLVEGSYEQYF.

This clonotype has at least ten counts. This rearrangement joins TRBV5-1 to TRBJ1-1; D is unclear. In germline, CDR1 is SGHRS, CDR2 YFSETQ. Trimming removed 1 base from V and 7 bases from J, with 14 bases in between. The CDR3 is made up of 14 amino acids. The CDR3 bases are TGCGCCAGCAGCTTGTCCCAGGTCCCGGGTGAAGCTTTCTTT. Protein: CASSLSQVPGEAFF.

The chain has TRBV12-3 or TRBV12-4 and TRBJ1-2, with a possible D match to TRBD1 (5 bases). Deletions cut 0 bases from V and 5 bases from J, with 16 bases between. This CDR3 spans 16 amino acids. The CDR3 DNA follows: TGTGCCAGCAGTTTAGCGTTCGGGACGGACGAATATGGCTACACCTTC. Protein sequence: CASSLAFGTDEYGYTF.